The rows below give T cell receptor beta chains drawn from one sample of a study of cytomegalovirus exposure and HLA in healthy donors. Using immunoSEQ multiplex PCR, the repertoire was profiled, and TCRdb retains in-frame clones only, with some absent. The repertoire holds approximately 100,000 clones, roughly 70% seen once, with about a tenth in the top ten. The specimen was PBMCs. The receptors shown here come from a man aged 40-50 years in good health and CMV-seropositive. Both conserved end residues are part of each CDR3. The order of the fields is V gene, clone size, J gene, D gene, CDR3 protein, CDR3 DNA. D genes are given only for firm matches. Size is omitted from some rows. Given values are once, few, many or a class for expanded clones.

>TRBV7-9|.|TRBJ2-2|.
CASSIEQGTGELFF
TGTGCCAGCAGTATAGAACAGGGTACCGGGGAGCTGTTTTTT
>TRBV4-1|once|TRBJ1-3|TRBD1
CASSQGPSSSTGGNSGNTIYF
TGCGCCAGCAGCCAAGGTCCCTCCTCCTCAACAGGGGGTAACTCTGGAAACACCATATATTTT
>TRBV5-4|.|TRBJ2-5|TRBD2
CASSLEAGGETQYF
TGTGCCAGCAGCTTGGAAGCGGGAGGGGAGACCCAGTACTTC
>TRBV20-1|.|TRBJ1-2|.
CSARIGYGYTF
TGCAGTGCTAGAATCGGCTATGGCTACACCTTC
>TRBV7-8|.|TRBJ1-5|.
CASSRTVSNQPQHF
TGTGCCAGCAGCCGGACAGTCTCAAATCAGCCCCAGCATTTT
>TRBV15|few|TRBJ2-5|TRBD1
CATSKDRGQETQYF
TGTGCCACCAGCAAGGACAGGGGGCAGGAGACCCAGTACTTC
>TRBV28|.|TRBJ2-5|TRBD1
CASSRPGQVQETQYF
TGTGCCAGCAGTCGCCCGGGACAGGTTCAAGAGACCCAGTACTTC
>TRBV9|.|TRBJ1-1|.
CASAGAGTEAFF
TGTGCCAGCGCGGGCGCGGGCACTGAAGCTTTCTTT
>TRBV29-1|.|TRBJ2-3|.
CSVVGGPYTDTQYF
TGCAGCGTTGTTGGGGGCCCCTACACAGATACGCAGTATTTT
>TRBV25-1|.|TRBJ2-1|.
CASSELSKYNEQFF
TGTGCCAGCAGTGAACTATCTAAATACAATGAGCAGTTCTTC
>TRBV4-2|.|TRBJ1-2|TRBD1
CASSQAGQASYGYTF
TGTGCCAGCAGCCAAGCGGGACAGGCGTCTTATGGCTACACCTTC
>TRBV30|.|TRBJ2-3|TRBD1
CAWSVGGLRTDTQYF
TGTGCCTGGAGTGTAGGGGGCCTCCGTACAGATACGCAGTATTTT
>TRBV6-5|.|TRBJ2-7|TRBD1
CASSYSISGGAYEQYF
TGTGCCAGCAGTTACTCGATTTCAGGGGGCGCGTACGAGCAGTACTTC
>TRBV14|.|TRBJ2-1|TRBD2
CASSSPWAGVYNEQFF
TGTGCCAGCAGCTCCCCTTGGGCGGGAGTGTACAATGAGCAGTTCTTC
>TRBV7-9|.|TRBJ2-3|.
CASSRSRDGSGNTQYF
TGTGCCAGCAGTCGCTCGAGGGACGGGAGTGGGAATACGCAGTATTTT
>TRBV10-3|.|TRBJ2-3|.
CAISDSRVADTQYF
TGTGCCATCAGTGATTCCAGGGTTGCAGATACGCAGTATTTT
>TRBV7-9|few|TRBJ2-1|TRBD2
CASTLALGLTEQFF
TGTGCCAGCACCCTCGCCCTGGGACTAACTGAGCAGTTCTTC
>TRBV28|.|TRBJ2-3|TRBD2
CASSFSGSGFSTDTQYF
TGTGCCAGCAGTTTCAGCGGGAGTGGTTTTAGCACAGATACGCAGTATTTT
>TRBV19|.|TRBJ2-5|TRBD2
CASSSAPGGGSGRRETQYF
TGTGCCAGTAGTTCAGCCCCCGGTGGAGGTAGCGGGAGACGTGAGACCCAGTACTTC
>TRBV27|.|TRBJ2-2|TRBD2
CASKRLAANTGELFF
TGTGCCAGCAAACGACTAGCCGCGAACACCGGGGAGCTGTTTTTT
>TRBV28|.|TRBJ1-5|.
CASSFQRQDSNQPQHF
TGTGCCAGCAGTTTCCAAAGACAGGATAGCAATCAGCCCCAGCATTTT
>TRBV7-2|few|TRBJ1-5|.
CASSSQDNQPQHF
TGTGCCAGCAGCTCACAGGACAATCAGCCCCAGCATTTT
>TRBV5-4|few|TRBJ2-5|.
CASSLRRDGETQYF
TGTGCCAGCAGCTTGAGGCGGGACGGGGAGACCCAGTACTTC
>TRBV29-1|.|TRBJ2-7|TRBD1
CSALGGEGAEQYF
TGCAGCGCCCTAGGGGGAGAGGGGGCCGAGCAGTACTTC
>TRBV5-1|few|TRBJ1-2|TRBD1
CASSGQGRVGYTF
TGCGCCAGCAGCGGACAGGGGAGGGTCGGCTACACCTTC
>TRBV28|once|TRBJ2-5|TRBD2
CASSPTSGRAYETQYF
TGTGCCAGCAGCCCTACTAGCGGGAGGGCCTACGAGACCCAGTACTTC
>TRBV18|few|TRBJ2-7|.
CASSPGSGYYEQYF
TGTGCCAGCTCACCAGGATCAGGGTACTACGAGCAGTACTTC
>TRBV18|.|TRBJ2-2|.
CASVETDTGELFF
TGTGCCAGCGTAGAGACAGACACCGGGGAGCTGTTTTTT
>TRBV12-5|.|TRBJ1-1|.
CASGSAGLNTEAFF
TGTGCTAGTGGTTCCGCAGGGCTGAACACTGAAGCTTTCTTT
>TRBV27|.|TRBJ2-5|TRBD2
CASSFTSGAQLTQYF
TGTGCCAGCAGTTTTACTAGCGGGGCCCAATTGACCCAGTACTTC
>TRBV30|.|TRBJ2-3|TRBD2
CAWSSGGRDTQYF
TGTGCCTGGTCTAGCGGGGGTCGAGATACGCAGTATTTT
>TRBV5-4|.|TRBJ2-5|TRBD1
CASSLEGARGETQYF
TGTGCCAGCAGCTTGGAGGGGGCTCGGGGAGAGACCCAGTACTTC
>TRBV6-5|.|TRBJ1-4|.
CASSNRQAKLGELFF
TGTGCCAGCAGTAACCGACAGGCCAAATTGGGGGAACTGTTTTTT
>TRBV19|.|TRBJ1-2|.
CASSFTGLANYGYTF
TGTGCCAGTAGTTTTACAGGCTTAGCTAACTATGGCTACACCTTC
>TRBV5-1|once|TRBJ2-3|.
CASSLGSWSGTDTQYF
TGCGCCAGCAGCTTGGGATCTTGGAGCGGCACAGATACGCAGTATTTT